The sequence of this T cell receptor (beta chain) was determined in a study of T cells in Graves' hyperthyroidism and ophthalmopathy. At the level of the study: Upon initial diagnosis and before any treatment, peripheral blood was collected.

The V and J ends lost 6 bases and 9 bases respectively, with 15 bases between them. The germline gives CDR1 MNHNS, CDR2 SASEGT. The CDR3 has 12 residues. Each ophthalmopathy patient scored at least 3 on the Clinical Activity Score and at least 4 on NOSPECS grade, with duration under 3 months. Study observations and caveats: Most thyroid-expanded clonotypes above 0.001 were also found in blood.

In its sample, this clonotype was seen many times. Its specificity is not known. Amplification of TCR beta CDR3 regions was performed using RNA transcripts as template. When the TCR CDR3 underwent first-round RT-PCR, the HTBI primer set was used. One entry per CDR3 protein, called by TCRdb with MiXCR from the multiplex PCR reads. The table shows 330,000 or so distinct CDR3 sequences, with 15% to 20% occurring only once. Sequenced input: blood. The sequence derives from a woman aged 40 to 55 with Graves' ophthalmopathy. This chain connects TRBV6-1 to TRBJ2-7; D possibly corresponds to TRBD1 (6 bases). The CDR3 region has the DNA TGTGCCAGCAGCCTAACAGGGACGGCGCAGTACTTC. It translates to CASSLTGTAQYF.